These 21 T cell receptor beta chains came from one sample sequenced in a study of blood T cell repertoires in COVID-19. Generated by immunoSEQ multiplex PCR, the TCRdb table keeps only in-frame clones and is missing some. The sample records approximately 490,000 clones, approximately 86% being singletons. The sample comprised PBMCs or T cells enriched from blood (not recorded which). These receptor sequences come from a young woman who had recovered from COVID-19.

In regard to this clone: Other DNA sequences in this sample translate to the same CDR3. The chain employs TRBV18 and TRBJ1-1; TRBD1 is a possible D gene (6 bases). The germline V gene has CDR1 KGHSH and CDR2 LQKENI. V shed 3 bases and J shed 1 base, with 6 bases lying between them. This CDR3 is 13 amino acids long. CDR3: CASSPTGNTEAFF. CDR3 coding DNA: TGTGCCAGCTCACCGACAGGGAACACTGAAGCTTTCTTT.

This CDR3 is CASSRDSVISYEQYF. The DNA for the CDR3 is TGTGCCAGCAGCCGGGACAGTGTAATTTCCTACGAGCAGTACTTC. The V call is TRBV6-5, the J call TRBJ2-7; the match to TRBD1 covers 7 bases. The CDR3 contains 15 residues. The junction had 9 bases not matched to a gene; V was cut back by 6 bases and J by 1 base. Germline assignment: CDR1 MNHEY and CDR2 SVGAGI.

The chain recombines TRBV30 with TRBJ1-4, with no clear D. CDR1 is GTSNPN and CDR2 is SVGIG in the germline V gene (reference sequence). V was cut by 0 bases and J by 7 bases, with 12 bases left in between. The CDR3 runs to 14 residues. CDR3 loop: CAWSVRWEGEKLFF. In DNA, the CDR3 is TGTGCCTGGAGTGTCCGGTGGGAGGGTGAAAAACTGTTTTTT.

The chain combines TRBV19 with TRBJ2-7; the D is unclear. This CDR3 spans 14 amino acids. With 3 bases removed from V and 3 bases from J, the gap between germline ends came to 12 bases. The germline V gene has CDR1 LNHDA and CDR2 SQIVND (reference sequence). CDR3 protein: CASSISRSFYEQYF. The CDR3 DNA reads TGTGCCAGTAGTATTTCGAGGAGTTTCTACGAGCAGTACTTC.

The chain is built from TRBV9 and TRBJ2-3; 9 bases are a match to TRBD2. V lost 4 bases and J lost 6; bases outside the gene matches: 6. The CDR3 covers 14 residues. The germline V gene encodes CDR1 SGDLS and CDR2 YYNGEE. The CDR3 here is CASSPRGGRDTQYF. The CDR3, as DNA: TGTGCCAGCAGCCCGCGGGGGGGCCGGGATACGCAGTATTTT.

This rearrangement joins TRBV3-1 (or the pseudogene TRBV3-2) to TRBJ2-7, with D possibly matching TRBD1 (6 bases). Germline CDR1 and CDR2: LGHDT and YNNKEL (reference sequence). The CDR3 has 15 amino acids. Between the trimmed V and J ends, which lost 2 bases and 3 bases, there was a span of 14 bases. The CDR3 region is CASSQQVGAVYEQYF. CDR3 sequence (DNA): TGTGCCAGCAGCCAACAAGTGGGGGCAGTCTACGAGCAGTACTTC.

The V and J genes are TRBV30 and TRBJ1-4; tentative D call: TRBD1 (6 bases). Per the germline V gene, CDR1 is GTSNPN and CDR2 is SVGIG (reference sequence). The CDR3 totals 18 residues. V shed 7 bases and J shed 3 bases, with 27 bases lying between them. The CDR3 bases are TGTGCCTCAACTACCTTCAAACCGGGACAACTCCCTAATGAAAAACTGTTTTTT. This translates into CASTTFKPGQLPNEKLFF.

The chain carries TRBV10-3 and TRBJ2-3; 9 bases line up with TRBD2. The CDR3 runs 15 residues. J was trimmed by 4 bases and V by 5 bases; bases with no gene match: 7. CDR1 is ENHRY and CDR2 is SYGVKD in the germline V gene. The CDR3 region is CAISNRGGGPDTQYF. CDR3 nucleotide sequence: TGTGCCATCAGTAATCGCGGGGGGGGGCCAGATACGCAGTATTTT.

Written as DNA, the CDR3 is TGTGCCACCAGCAGAGATACAAGGGGGTATGAGAACACTGAAGCTTTCTTT. Translated: CATSRDTRGYENTEAFF. The rearrangement links TRBV15 to TRBJ1-1; possibly TRBD1 for D (6 bases). Germline V gene data show CDR1 as LNHNV and CDR2 as YYDKDF (reference sequence). V gave up 0 bases and J gave up 1 base, with 15 bases separating them. CDR3 length equals 17 residues.

V usage is TRBV4-1 and J usage is TRBJ1-1, with D unresolved. CDR3 length: 13 residues. Between the trimmed V and J ends, which lost 1 base and 1 base, there was a span of 4 bases. Germline assignment: CDR1 MGHRA and CDR2 YSYEKL. CDR3 region: CASSQVWNTEAFF. CDR3 DNA: TGCGCCAGCAGCCAAGTATGGAACACTGAAGCTTTCTTT.

The chain combines TRBV30 with TRBJ1-3; no clear D. The CDR3 runs 13 residues. Per the germline V gene, CDR1 is GTSNPN and CDR2 is SVGIG (reference sequence). CDR3 DNA: TGTGCTTCGGAGTCCTCCCCGGGAAACACCATATATTTT. As protein: CASESSPGNTIYF.

V usage is TRBV27 and J usage is TRBJ2-7; D is unclear. The ends were cut back, 3 bases at V and 0 bases at J, with 9 bases in the middle. CDR1 and CDR2 from the germline V gene are MNHEY and SMNVEV (reference sequence). The CDR3 has 14 residues. For the CDR3, the DNA is TGTGCCAGCAGTTTCTATAAGAGCTCCTACGAGCAGTACTTC. Its protein is CASSFYKSSYEQYF.

The V gene is TRBV6-4, the J gene TRBJ2-1, with 10 bases matching TRBD2. J gave up 15 bases and V 4 bases, and 9 bases lay outside the gene matches. The CDR3 is 13 residues long. Per germline, CDR1 MRHNA and CDR2 SNTAGT. This CDR3 reads CASSAELAGLRFF. In DNA form, the CDR3 reads TGTGCCAGCAGTGCCGAACTAGCGGGGTTACGGTTCTTC.

The chain carries TRBV5-1 and TRBJ2-3; 7 bases are shared with TRBD2. Germline V gene data show CDR1 as SGHRS and CDR2 as YFSETQ. This CDR3 spans 15 amino acids. V was pared by 6 bases and J by 0 bases, with 7 bases of the junction left unmatched. The CDR3 spells CASKWREGSTDTQYF. In DNA, the CDR3 is TGCGCCAGCAAATGGAGGGAGGGGAGCACAGATACGCAGTATTTT.

The V and J genes are TRBV28 and TRBJ2-5; no definite D call. Germline CDR1 reads MDHEN; CDR2 reads SYDVKM. The CDR3 totals 12 residues. V shed 8 bases and J shed 4 bases, with 11 bases lying between them. CDR3 coding DNA: TGTGCCAGCGCGGCTTCCCTAGAGACCCAGTACTTC. Encoded protein: CASAASLETQYF.

This clone appeared a single time. CDR3 sequence reads: CASSPILLTGGEGTNEKLFF. As DNA, the CDR3 is TGTGCCAGCAGCCCCATTTTATTGACAGGGGGCGAGGGAACTAATGAAAAACTGTTTTTT. The rearrangement joins TRBV5-5 to TRBJ1-4, with TRBD1 identical over 10 bases. CDR1 is SGHKS and CDR2 is YYEKEE in the germline V gene (reference sequence). Trimming removed 4 bases from V and 1 base from J; junction bases left unmatched: 16. The CDR3 extends over 20 amino acids.

This chain uses TRBV5-8 with TRBJ2-7, with a weak D call TRBD1 (7 bases). The CDR3 sequence is 15 residues long. Germline V gene data show CDR1 as SGHTS and CDR2 as YDEGEE. Deletions cut 6 bases from V and 7 bases from J, with 23 bases between. CDR3 nucleotides: TGTGCCAGCATCCCATGGGGGGACAGAGAATGGGAGCAGTACTTC. Translated: CASIPWGDREWEQYF.

The rearrangement links TRBV3-1 (or the pseudogene TRBV3-2) to TRBJ1-1, with D possibly TRBD1 on 5 matching bases. Germline CDR1 LGHDT, CDR2 YNNKEL (reference sequence). The CDR3 has 15 residues. V was shortened by 1 base and J by 1 base, with 10 bases between the two germline ends. CDR3 DNA sequence: TGTGCCAGCAGCCAAGTGCTGGGGGGGAACACTGAAGCTTTCTTT. Its protein is CASSQVLGGNTEAFF.

The chain joins TRBV4-1 to TRBJ1-2; the D is unclear. The CDR3 sequence is 14 residues long. V was trimmed by 4 bases and J by 4 bases, leaving 13 bases between them. Germline CDR1 reads MGHRA; CDR2 reads YSYEKL. The CDR3 is CASSPGDGTYGYTF. DNA for the CDR3: TGCGCCAGCAGCCCCGGAGACGGAACCTATGGCTACACCTTC.

V is TRBV15 and J is TRBJ2-1, with D tentatively TRBD1 (6 bases). Germline V gene data show CDR1 as LNHNV and CDR2 as YYDKDF (reference sequence). The CDR3 has 15 amino acids. V dropped 0 bases and J dropped 7 bases, with 13 bases sitting between them. The CDR3 bases are TGTGCCACCAGCAGAGATCACCCAGGGGAGAATGAGCAGTTCTTC. The encoded protein is CATSRDHPGENEQFF.

This chain links TRBV6-5 with TRBJ1-2; no definite D call. Trimming took off 0 bases at V and 3 bases at J, with 14 bases between the two ends. The germline gives CDR1 MNHEY, CDR2 SVGAGI. This CDR3 is 16 amino acids long. CDR3 sequence (DNA): TGTGCCAGCAGTTACTCGATCAGCGGGAATTACTATGGCTACACCTTC. It is translated as CASSYSISGNYYGYTF.